The clone carrying this T cell receptor beta chain was counted only a few times. What it binds is not known. Germline V gene sequence: CDR1 MGHDK, CDR2 SYGVNS. The CDR3 runs 15 residues. V lost 5 bases and J 6 bases, leaving 19 bases between the germline ends. This entry belongs to a study of CD8+CD57+ T cells in acquired aplastic anemia. Study in general: Recorded DNA amounts for sorted CD4+ and CD8+ cells had an average of approximately 3 ug.

TCR beta VDJ and CDR3 profiling used genomic DNA as template. Each CDR3 protein gets one entry after TCRdb re-called the reads with MiXCR. The sample contains just over 400,000 distinct CDR3 sequences, just under 70% of which appear only once. Study-wide points: Patients were compared with controls for CD8+ Simpson's diversity, and no significant difference emerged. In common between the patients and the controls were around 29 CD8+ CDR3 sequences.

The V call is TRBV25-1, the J call TRBJ1-2, with TRBD1 as a possible D gene (5 bases). The sequencing sample was made of sorted CD4+, CD8+, or CD8+CD57+ T cells (not recorded which) from PBMCs. This clonotype originated in a human donor in good health, serving as a control. The CDR3 coding sequence is TGTGCCAGCAGTCTCCAGGGAGAGGGCTGGCATGGCTACACCTTC. Encoded protein: CASSLQGEGWHGYTF.